This entry lists 2 T cell receptor beta chains sequenced from one sample in a study of T cell repertoires in cytomegalovirus infection. One entry per CDR3 protein, called by TCRdb with MiXCR from the reads. The sample carries 740,000 or so distinct CDR3 sequences, 35% to 45% recorded once. Sequenced material: PBMCs. These receptor sequences come from a human donor in good health (CMV status not recorded). Some clones in this sample may be carry-over from other donors' samples.

This clonotype was found a few times. In nucleotides, the CDR3 is TGTGCCAGCAGTTTGGGGGGACTTTCAGAGTCGTTCTTC. Protein: CASSLGGLSESFF. The gene calls are TRBV12-3 or TRBV12-4 and TRBJ2-1; possible D gene TRBD2, 6 bases. The germline V and J ends were trimmed by 3 bases and 15 bases, with 18 bases remaining between them. The CDR3 has 13 amino acids.

The chain joins TRBV20-1 to TRBJ1-1, with D perhaps matching TRBD1 (6 bases). V was cut by 3 bases and J by 7 bases, with 21 bases left in between. The germline CDR1 and CDR2 sequences are DFQATT and SNEGSKA (reference sequence). This CDR3 has 15 amino acids. The chain's CDR3 is CSASYPVARGFEAFF. CDR3 DNA: TGCAGTGCTAGCTACCCCGTGGCCAGGGGCTTTGAAGCTTTCTTT.